This T cell receptor (beta chain) was obtained from a study of T-cell memory formation after mild COVID-19. Study results and limitations: Mainly CM and EM harbored the contracting CD4+ clones; mainly EMRA harbored the CD8+ ones. Day 15 to 85 contracting clones showed balanced CD4/CD8; day 15 to 37 expanders favored CD4+.

Each CDR3 protein gets one entry after TCRdb re-called the 5' RACE reads with MiXCR. The sample consists of a few hundred thousand distinct CDR3 sequences, under 20% of them appearing once. Trimming took off 1 base at V and 0 bases at J, with 9 bases between the two ends. The germline V gene has CDR1 SEHNR and CDR2 FQNEAQ (reference sequence). The CDR3 length is 15 residues. Worth noting for this clonotype: The antigen remains undetermined.

The chain employs TRBV7-9 and TRBJ1-1, with D hard to call. Sequencing was done on a sample of PBMCs or a T cell subset sorted from them (not recorded which). This sequence was found in a man aged 18 to 30 who had mild COVID-19 (a few samples of this study predate the infection). Cell type and time point are not known. The CDR3 region has the DNA TGTGCCAGCAGCTTAGTAGAGGGCATGAACACTGAAGCTTTCTTT. Protein product: CASSLVEGMNTEAFF.